The present T cell receptor (beta chain) was sequenced within a study of blood T cells in healthy people across ages. Study outcomes and limitations: Estimates of total diversity, which came from one million sequenced T cells, were considered to be underestimates.

The use of a sample-barcoded 5' primer and a J-beta primer mix characterized a second PCR of roughly 7 to 11 cycles. From the 5' RACE reads, TCRdb called clonotypes with MiXCR, one entry per CDR3 protein. Of 2 million or so distinct CDR3 sequences listed, around 48% are singletons. This clonotype showed up just once. Its antigen is unidentified. Germline and junction disagree at one end, which may indicate a read error. Germline values: CDR1 SGHDT, CDR2 YYEEEE. This CDR3 comprises 13 residues. The rearrangement links TRBV5-6 to TRBJ1-1, with 8 positions matching TRBD1. The clonotype originates from a woman aged 35 to 49 in good health. The sample was blood. The CDR3 sequence is CASSLHRGAEPFF. The CDR3 region has the DNA TGTGCCAGCAGCCTCCACAGGGGGGCTGAACCTTTCTTT.